These 18 T cell receptor beta chains originate from one sample sequenced in a study of blood T cell repertoires in COVID-19. TCRdb's copy holds only in-frame clones and misses some; the assay was immunoSEQ multiplex PCR. The table includes about 200,000 clones, 80% to 85% detected once. The material sequenced was peripheral blood. Receptors were obtained from a woman in her sixties or seventies with COVID-19, enrolled during active disease.

This rearrangement joins TRBV19 to TRBJ1-2; D not resolved. The germline CDR1 and CDR2 sequences are LNHDA and SQIVND (reference sequence). There are 14 residues in the CDR3. V lost 8 bases and J 4 bases, leaving 17 bases between the germline ends. DNA for the CDR3: TGTGCCAGTGCTACGAGTTGGGGAGCCTATGGCTACACCTTC. Protein: CASATSWGAYGYTF. The whole variable domain, remainder taken from reference TRBV19 and TRBJ1-2, is DGGITQSPKYLFRKEGQNVTLSCEQNLNHDAMYWYRQDPGQGLRLIYYSQIVNDFQKGDIAEGYSVSREKKESFPLTVTSAQKNPTAFYLCASATSWGAYGYTFGSGTRLTVV.

This rearrangement joins TRBV5-1 to TRBJ2-7; 16 nucleotides agree with TRBD2. The germline V gene encodes CDR1 SGHRS and CDR2 YFSETQ. Trimming took 5 bases from V and 3 from J; bases not matched to a gene: 20. This CDR3 is 21 amino acids long. The CDR3 coding sequence is TGCGCCAGCAGTTTTTACCCCCAGGGGGGGACTAGCGGGAGGGCCCTCTACGAGCAGTACTTC. It codes for CASSFYPQGGTSGRALYEQYF. Filled out from reference TRBV5-1 and TRBJ2-7, the complete variable domain reads KAGVTQTPRYLIKTRGQQVTLSCSPISGHRSVSWYQQTPGQGLQFLFEYFSETQRNKGNFPGRFSGRQFSNSRSEMNVSTLELGDSALYLCASSFYPQGGTSGRALYEQYFGPGTRLTVT.

This chain joins TRBV4-3 and TRBJ2-1; TRBD1 matches at 10 bases. This CDR3 has 15 amino acids. Germline V gives CDR1 LGHNA, CDR2 YSLEER. Trimming cost V 4 bases and J 3 bases; bases outside gene matches: 3. This CDR3 reads CASSPTGGLYNEQFF. The CDR3 DNA follows: TGCGCCAGCAGCCCGACAGGGGGCCTCTACAATGAGCAGTTCTTC.

V gene TRBV18 combines with J gene TRBJ1-3; perhaps TRBD1 as D (6 bases). CDR1 is KGHSH, CDR2 LQKENI, per germline. The CDR3 is 14 amino acids. V was pared by 5 bases and J by 5 bases, with 13 bases between. CDR3 loop: CASSELTGRNTIYF. CDR3 nucleotides: TGTGCCAGCTCAGAGCTAACAGGGCGAAACACCATATATTTT.

The chain uses TRBV4-1 and TRBJ2-7; TRBD2 matches 8 bases. The V and J ends lost 1 base and 2 bases, in that order; junction bases with no gene match: 4. The CDR3 has 15 residues. In germline, CDR1 is MGHRA, CDR2 YSYEKL. CDR3: CASSQVHGRAYEQYF. The CDR3 region has the DNA TGCGCCAGCAGCCAAGTACACGGGAGGGCCTACGAGCAGTACTTC.

V and J are TRBV4-3 and TRBJ1-2, with 7 bases identical to TRBD1. The CDR3 extends over 15 amino acids. The germline V gene encodes CDR1 LGHNA and CDR2 YSLEER. V was clipped by 0 bases and J by 5 bases; unmatched bases: 6. The CDR3 DNA reads TGCGCCAGCAGCCAAGAGCTAACAGGGGAATATGGCTACACCTTC. This translates into CASSQELTGEYGYTF.

The rearrangement links TRBV7-2 to TRBJ2-3; TRBD2 agrees at 15 bases. This CDR3 has 16 amino acids. Trimming at V came to 3 bases and at J to 11 bases, leaving 9 bases not matched to a gene. Germline V gene data show CDR1 as SGHTA and CDR2 as FQGNSA. CDR3 sequence: CASSFGLAGGVGGQYF. The CDR3, as DNA: TGTGCCAGCAGCTTTGGACTAGCGGGAGGGGTAGGTGGGCAGTATTTT.

This chain uses TRBV7-2 with TRBJ2-1; D might be TRBD1 (6 bases). Germline assignment: CDR1 SGHTA and CDR2 FQGNSA. This CDR3 is 13 amino acids long. The germline V and J ends were trimmed by 3 bases and 9 bases, with 12 bases remaining between them. CDR3 sequence (DNA): TGTGCCAGCAGCTTTGGACAGCCCGTTGAGCAGTTCTTC. Its protein is CASSFGQPVEQFF.

The chain couples TRBV7-2 to TRBJ2-7, with TRBD2 as a possible D gene (5 bases). Germline CDR1 reads SGHTA; CDR2 reads FQGNSA. V was clipped by 3 bases and J by 2 bases, with 14 bases between them. The CDR3 length is 15 residues. CDR3: CASSFSVGGPYEQYF. CDR3 nucleotide sequence: TGTGCCAGCAGCTTTAGCGTAGGAGGCCCCTACGAGCAGTACTTC. Supplemented by reference TRBV7-2 and TRBJ2-7, the full variable domain reads GAGVSQSPSNKVTEKGKDVELRCDPISGHTALYWYRQSLGQGLEFLIYFQGNSAPDKSGLPSDRFSAERTGGSVSTLTIQRTQQEDSAVYLCASSFSVGGPYEQYFGPGTRLTVT.

The chain joins TRBV7-9 to TRBJ2-1; 13 nucleotides line up with TRBD2. Germline CDR1 SEHNR, CDR2 FQNEAQ (reference sequence). The junction had 2 bases not matched to a gene; V was cut back by 5 bases and J by 4 bases. The CDR3 spans 15 residues. This chain's CDR3 is CASSRTSGGYNEQFF. In DNA, the CDR3 is TGTGCCAGCAGCCGGACTAGCGGGGGATACAATGAGCAGTTCTTC.

The CDR3 reads CASSQDTASMNTEAFF. CDR3 nucleotides: TGCGCCAGCAGCCAAGATACAGCCTCCATGAACACTGAAGCTTTCTTT. The rearrangement uses TRBV4-3 and TRBJ1-1; D is uncertain. Trimming left V 0 bases short and J 0 bases short, with 11 bases between. Germline V CDR1 and CDR2: LGHNA, YSLEER. CDR3 length: 16 amino acids.

The chain links TRBV28 to TRBJ2-4, with a weak D call TRBD1 (7 bases). Germline loops: CDR1 MDHEN, CDR2 SYDVKM. The CDR3 length is 16 residues. Trimming removed 3 bases at V and 6 bases at J, with 18 bases between. CDR3 loop: CASSFRGGTVGNIQYF. The CDR3 DNA sequence: TGTGCCAGCAGTTTTCGAGGGGGGACAGTTGGAAACATTCAGTACTTC.

The rearrangement uses TRBV27 and TRBJ2-3; tentative D call: TRBD2 (5 bases). CDR1 and CDR2 from the germline V gene are MNHEY and SMNVEV (reference sequence). This CDR3 is built from 16 residues. V was pared by 5 bases and J by 3 bases, with 18 bases between. CDR3 sequence reads: CASSTDGRAITDTQYF. The CDR3, as DNA: TGTGCCAGCAGTACGGATGGGCGGGCGATTACAGATACGCAGTATTTT.

The chain joins TRBV10-3 to TRBJ1-1; D remains unclear. Trimming took off 2 bases at V and 1 base at J, with 5 bases between the two ends. This CDR3 comprises 13 residues. CDR1 is ENHRY and CDR2 is SYGVKD in the germline V gene. The CDR3: CAISETPNTEAFF. The CDR3 nucleotides read TGTGCCATCAGTGAGACACCGAACACTGAAGCTTTCTTT.

The chain is built from TRBV28 and TRBJ2-1; TRBD2 aligns across 7 bases. V was pared by 6 bases and J by 1 base, with 9 bases of the junction left unmatched. This CDR3 contains 16 residues. Germline CDR1 is MDHEN and CDR2 is SYDVKM. The CDR3 region has the DNA TGTGCCAGCAGAGGAAGGCTAGCGGAGTCCTACAATGAGCAGTTCTTC. Translating it yields CASRGRLAESYNEQFF.

CDR3 sequence (DNA): TGTGCCAGCACCTCGGGGGGACAATTATTTCCCCTCCACTTT. This sequence encodes CASTSGGQLFPLHF. This chain connects TRBV7-2 to TRBJ1-6; the D gene is possibly TRBD1 (6 bases). This CDR3 comprises 14 residues. Germline V CDR1 and CDR2: SGHTA, FQGNSA. V was trimmed by 7 bases and J by 13 bases, leaving 20 bases between them.

The chain couples TRBV9 to TRBJ2-7, with TRBD1 identical over 7 bases. Germline loops: CDR1 SGDLS, CDR2 YYNGEE. V dropped 0 bases and J dropped 2; count of bases not matched to a gene: 8. The CDR3 is made up of 16 amino acids. The chain's CDR3 is CASSVASDRNTYEQYF. CDR3 DNA sequence: TGTGCCAGCAGCGTAGCCTCGGACAGGAATACCTACGAGCAGTACTTC.

This clone came up once. The V call is TRBV29-1, the J call TRBJ1-1; maybe TRBD1 (5 bases). CDR1 and CDR2 from the germline V gene are SQVTM and ANQGSEA. V gave up 7 bases and J gave up 1 base, with 13 bases separating them. The CDR3 is 13 residues long. The CDR3 here is CSAATGQNTEAFF. The DNA for the CDR3 is TGCAGCGCTGCCACAGGCCAGAACACTGAAGCTTTCTTT.